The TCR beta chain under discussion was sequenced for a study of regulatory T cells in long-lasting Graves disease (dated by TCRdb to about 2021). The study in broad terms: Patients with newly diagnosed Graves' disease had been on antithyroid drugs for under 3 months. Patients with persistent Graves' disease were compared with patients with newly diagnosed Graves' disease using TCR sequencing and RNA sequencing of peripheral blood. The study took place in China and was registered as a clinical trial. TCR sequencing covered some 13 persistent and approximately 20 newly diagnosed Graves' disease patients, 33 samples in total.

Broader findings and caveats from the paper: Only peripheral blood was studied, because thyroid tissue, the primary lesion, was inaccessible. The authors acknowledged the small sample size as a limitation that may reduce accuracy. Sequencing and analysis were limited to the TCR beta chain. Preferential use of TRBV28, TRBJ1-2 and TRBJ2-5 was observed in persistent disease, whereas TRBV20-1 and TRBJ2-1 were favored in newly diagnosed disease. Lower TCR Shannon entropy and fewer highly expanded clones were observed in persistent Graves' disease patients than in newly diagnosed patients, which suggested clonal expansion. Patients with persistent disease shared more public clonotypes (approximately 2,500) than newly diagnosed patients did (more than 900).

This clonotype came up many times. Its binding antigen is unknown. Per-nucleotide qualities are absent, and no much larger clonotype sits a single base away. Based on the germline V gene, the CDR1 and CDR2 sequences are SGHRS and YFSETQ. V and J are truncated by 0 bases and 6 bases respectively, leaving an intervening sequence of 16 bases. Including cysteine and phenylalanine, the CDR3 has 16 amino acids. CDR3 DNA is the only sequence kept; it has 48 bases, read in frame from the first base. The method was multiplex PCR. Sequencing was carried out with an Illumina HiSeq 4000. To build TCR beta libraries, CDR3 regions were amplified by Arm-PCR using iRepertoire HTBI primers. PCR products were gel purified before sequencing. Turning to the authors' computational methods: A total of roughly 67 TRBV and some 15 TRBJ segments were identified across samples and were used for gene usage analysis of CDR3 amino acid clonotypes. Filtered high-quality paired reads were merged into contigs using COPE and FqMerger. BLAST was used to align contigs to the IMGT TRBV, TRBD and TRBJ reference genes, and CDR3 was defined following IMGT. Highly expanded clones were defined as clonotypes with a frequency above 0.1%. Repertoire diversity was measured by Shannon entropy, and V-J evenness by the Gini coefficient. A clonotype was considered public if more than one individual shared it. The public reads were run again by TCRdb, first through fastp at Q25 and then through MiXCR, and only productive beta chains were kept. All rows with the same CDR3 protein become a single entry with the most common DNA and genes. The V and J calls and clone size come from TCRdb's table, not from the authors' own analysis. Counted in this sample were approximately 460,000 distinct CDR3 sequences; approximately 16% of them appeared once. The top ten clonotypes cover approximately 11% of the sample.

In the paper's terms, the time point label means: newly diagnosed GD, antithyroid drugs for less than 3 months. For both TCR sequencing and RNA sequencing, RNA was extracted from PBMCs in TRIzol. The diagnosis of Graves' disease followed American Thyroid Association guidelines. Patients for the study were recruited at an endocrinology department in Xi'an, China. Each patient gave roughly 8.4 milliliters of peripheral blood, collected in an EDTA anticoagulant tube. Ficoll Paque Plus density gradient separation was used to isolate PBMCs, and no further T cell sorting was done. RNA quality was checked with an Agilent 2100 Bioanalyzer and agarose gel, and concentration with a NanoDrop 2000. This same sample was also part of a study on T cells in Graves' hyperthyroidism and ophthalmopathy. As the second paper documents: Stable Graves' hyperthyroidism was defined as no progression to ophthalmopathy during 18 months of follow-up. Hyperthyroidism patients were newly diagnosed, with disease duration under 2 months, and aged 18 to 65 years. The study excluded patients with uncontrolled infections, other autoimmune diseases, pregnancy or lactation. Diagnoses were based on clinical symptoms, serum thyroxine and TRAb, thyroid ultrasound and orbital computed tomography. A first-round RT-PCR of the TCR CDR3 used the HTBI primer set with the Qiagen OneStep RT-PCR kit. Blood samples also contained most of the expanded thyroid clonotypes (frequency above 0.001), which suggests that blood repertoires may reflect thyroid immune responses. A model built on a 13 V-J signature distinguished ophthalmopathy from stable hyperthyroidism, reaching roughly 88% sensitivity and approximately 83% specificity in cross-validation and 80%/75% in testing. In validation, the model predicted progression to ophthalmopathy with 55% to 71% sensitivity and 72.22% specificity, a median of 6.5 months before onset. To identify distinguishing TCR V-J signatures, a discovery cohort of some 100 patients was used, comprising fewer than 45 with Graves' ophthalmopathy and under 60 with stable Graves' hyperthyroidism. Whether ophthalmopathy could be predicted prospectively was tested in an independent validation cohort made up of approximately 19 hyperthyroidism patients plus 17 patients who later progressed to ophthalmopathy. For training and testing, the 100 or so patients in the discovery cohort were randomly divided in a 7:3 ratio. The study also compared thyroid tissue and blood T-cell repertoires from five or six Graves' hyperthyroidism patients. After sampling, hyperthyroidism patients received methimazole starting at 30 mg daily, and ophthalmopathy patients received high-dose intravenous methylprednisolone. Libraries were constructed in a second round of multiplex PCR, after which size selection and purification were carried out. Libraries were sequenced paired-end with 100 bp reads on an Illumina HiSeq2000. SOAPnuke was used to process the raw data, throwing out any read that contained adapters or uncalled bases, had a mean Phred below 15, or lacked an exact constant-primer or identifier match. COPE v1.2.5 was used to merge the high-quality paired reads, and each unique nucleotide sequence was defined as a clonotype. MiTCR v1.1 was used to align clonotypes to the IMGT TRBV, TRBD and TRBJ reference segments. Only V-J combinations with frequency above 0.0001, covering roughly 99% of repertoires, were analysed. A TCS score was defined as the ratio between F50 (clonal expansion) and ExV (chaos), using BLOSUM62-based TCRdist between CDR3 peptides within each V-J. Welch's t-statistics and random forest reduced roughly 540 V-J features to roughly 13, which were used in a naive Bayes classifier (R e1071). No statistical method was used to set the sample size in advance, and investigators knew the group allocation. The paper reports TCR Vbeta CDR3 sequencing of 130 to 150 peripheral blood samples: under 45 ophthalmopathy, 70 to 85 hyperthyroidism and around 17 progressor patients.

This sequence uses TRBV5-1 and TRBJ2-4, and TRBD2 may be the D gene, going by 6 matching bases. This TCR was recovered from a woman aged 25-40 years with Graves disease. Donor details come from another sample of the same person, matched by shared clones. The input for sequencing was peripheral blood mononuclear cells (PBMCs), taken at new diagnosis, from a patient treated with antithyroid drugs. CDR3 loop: CASSLARPSETNIQYF. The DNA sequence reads TGCGCCAGCAGCTTGGCCCGGCCTAGCGAGACAAACATTCAGTACTTC.